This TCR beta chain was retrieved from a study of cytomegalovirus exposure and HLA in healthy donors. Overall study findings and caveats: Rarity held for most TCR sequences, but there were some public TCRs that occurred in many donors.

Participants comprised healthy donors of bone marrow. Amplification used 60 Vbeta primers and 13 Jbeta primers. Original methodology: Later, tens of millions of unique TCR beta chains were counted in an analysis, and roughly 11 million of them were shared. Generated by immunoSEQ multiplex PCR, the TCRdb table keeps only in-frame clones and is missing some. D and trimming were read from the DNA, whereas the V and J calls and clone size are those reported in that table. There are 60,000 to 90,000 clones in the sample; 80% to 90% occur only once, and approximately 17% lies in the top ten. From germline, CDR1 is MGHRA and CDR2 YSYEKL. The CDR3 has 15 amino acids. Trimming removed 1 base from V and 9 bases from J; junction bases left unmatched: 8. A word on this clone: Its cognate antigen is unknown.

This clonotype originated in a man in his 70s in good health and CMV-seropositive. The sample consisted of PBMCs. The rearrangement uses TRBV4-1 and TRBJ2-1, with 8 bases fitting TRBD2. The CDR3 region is CASSQAGGEGREQFF. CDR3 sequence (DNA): TGCGCCAGCAGCCAAGCGGGAGGGGAAGGGCGTGAGCAGTTCTTC.